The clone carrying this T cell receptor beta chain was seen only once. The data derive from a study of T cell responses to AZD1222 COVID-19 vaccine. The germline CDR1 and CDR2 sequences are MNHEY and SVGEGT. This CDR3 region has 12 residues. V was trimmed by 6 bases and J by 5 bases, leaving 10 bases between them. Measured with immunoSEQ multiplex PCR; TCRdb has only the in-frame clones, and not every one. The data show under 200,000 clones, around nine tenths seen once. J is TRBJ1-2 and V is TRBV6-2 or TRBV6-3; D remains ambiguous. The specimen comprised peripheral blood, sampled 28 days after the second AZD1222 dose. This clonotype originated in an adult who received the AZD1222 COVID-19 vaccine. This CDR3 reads CASSNGKYGYTF. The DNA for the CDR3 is TGTGCCAGCAGCAATGGGAAGTATGGCTACACCTTC.